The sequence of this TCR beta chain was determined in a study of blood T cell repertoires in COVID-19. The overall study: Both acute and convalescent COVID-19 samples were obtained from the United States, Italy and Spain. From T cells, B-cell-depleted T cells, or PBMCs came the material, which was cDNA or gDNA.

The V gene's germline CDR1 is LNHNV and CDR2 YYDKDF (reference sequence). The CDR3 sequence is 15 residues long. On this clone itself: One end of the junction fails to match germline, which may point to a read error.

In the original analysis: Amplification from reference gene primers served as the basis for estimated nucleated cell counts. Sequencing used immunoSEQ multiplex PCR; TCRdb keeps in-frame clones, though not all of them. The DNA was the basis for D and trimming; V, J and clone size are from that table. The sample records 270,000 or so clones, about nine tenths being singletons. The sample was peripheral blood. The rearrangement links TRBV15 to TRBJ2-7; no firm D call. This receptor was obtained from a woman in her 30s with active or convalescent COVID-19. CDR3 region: CATSGEVGPSYEQYF. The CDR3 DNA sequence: TGTGCCACCAGCGGAGAGGTGGGCCCCTCCTACGAGCAGTACTTC. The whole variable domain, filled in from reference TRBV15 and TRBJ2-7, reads DAMVIQNPRYQVTQFGKPVTLSCSQTLNHNVMYWYQQKSSQAPKLLFHYYDKDFNNEADTPDNFQSRRPNTSFCFLDIRSPGLGDTAMYLCATSGEVGPSYEQYFGPGTRLTVT.